The 9 T cell receptor beta chains below all came from one sample that was sequenced in a study of blood T cell repertoires in COVID-19. The protocol was immunoSEQ multiplex PCR, while the TCRdb copy is restricted to in-frame clones and leaves out a portion. The table shows 200,000 or so clones, with 80% to 90% occurring only once. The sample taken for sequencing was PBMCs or T cells enriched from blood (not recorded which). The source of these receptors is a woman in her forties with acute COVID-19.

V and J are TRBV11-2 and TRBJ1-2; D not certain. Germline V lookup: CDR1 SGHAT, CDR2 FQNNGV. V lost 5 bases and J lost 1, with 14 bases in between. The CDR3 is made up of 15 amino acids. The CDR3, as DNA: TGTGCCAGCAGCCACCCGGGGAGACGTAACTATGGCTACACCTTC. This sequence encodes CASSHPGRRNYGYTF.

The chain is built from TRBV7-9 and TRBJ2-2; 8 bases line up with TRBD2. Germline V lookup: CDR1 SEHNR, CDR2 FQNEAQ (reference sequence). V was pared by 7 bases and J by 7 bases, with 8 bases of the junction left unmatched. This CDR3 contains 14 residues. CDR3 nucleotide sequence: TGTGCCAGCACCCCGAGCGGGGGCATCGGGGAGCTGTTTTTT. Translated, it gives CASTPSGGIGELFF. The whole variable domain, filled in from reference TRBV7-9 and TRBJ2-2, reads DTGVSQNPRHKITKRGQNVTFRCDPISEHNRLYWYRQTLGQGPEFLTYFQNEAQLEKSRLLSDRFSAERPKGSFSTLEIQRTEQGDSAMYLCASTPSGGIGELFFGEGSRLTVL.

The J gene is TRBJ2-1, the V gene TRBV2, with 9 bases lining up with TRBD2. The CDR3 has 14 residues. Germline V gene data show CDR1 as SNHLY and CDR2 as FYNNEI. J gave up 9 bases and V 6 bases, and 9 bases lay outside the gene matches. The CDR3 sequence is CASSGGRESGEQFF. For the CDR3, the DNA is TGTGCCAGCAGCGGCGGGAGGGAGTCGGGTGAGCAGTTCTTC. Variable domain in full (rest from reference TRBV2 and TRBJ2-1): EPEVTQTPSHQVTQMGQEVILRCVPISNHLYFYWYRQILGQKVEFLVSFYNNEISEKSEIFDDQFSVERPDGSNFTLKIRSTKLEDSAMYFCASSGGRESGEQFFGPGTRLTVL.

The chain links TRBV6-1 to TRBJ2-3; D ambiguous. Germline CDR1 is MNHNS and CDR2 is SASEGT. The V and J ends lost 3 bases and 2 bases respectively, with 12 bases between them. The CDR3 has 15 residues. CDR3 DNA sequence: TGTGCCAGCAGTGAGCTGGCGCGGATCACAGATACGCAGTATTTT. The encoded protein is CASSELARITDTQYF.

The chain employs TRBV28 and TRBJ2-5; TRBD2 is a possible D gene (5 bases). Germline assignment: CDR1 MDHEN and CDR2 SYDVKM. V was cut by 4 bases and J by 5 bases, with 17 bases left in between. This CDR3 contains 15 residues. The CDR3: CASSYTGSSLETQYF. As DNA, the CDR3 is TGTGCCAGCAGTTATACGGGGAGTAGCTTGGAGACCCAGTACTTC.

The chain has TRBV5-1 and TRBJ2-1, with D possibly being TRBD2 (5 bases). Germline loops: CDR1 SGHRS, CDR2 YFSETQ. The germline V and J ends were trimmed by 0 bases and 8 bases, with 15 bases remaining between them. The CDR3 runs 15 residues. The CDR3 loop reads CASSLGQSRGHEQFF. CDR3 DNA: TGCGCCAGCAGCTTGGGTCAGTCCCGCGGGCATGAGCAGTTCTTC.

The V and J genes are TRBV18 and TRBJ2-5; tentative D call: TRBD1 (6 bases). Trimming removed 1 base at V and 3 bases at J, with 9 bases between. The CDR3 totals 14 residues. Looked up from germline, CDR1 is KGHSH and CDR2 is LQKENI. In DNA form, the CDR3 reads TGTGCCAGCTCACCACGATCAGGGGAAGAGACCCAGTACTTC. Its translation is CASSPRSGEETQYF.

The genes are TRBV30 and TRBJ2-7; a possible D gene is TRBD2 (6 bases). CDR3 length equals 14 residues. The germline V gene has CDR1 GTSNPN and CDR2 SVGIG (reference sequence). V was shortened by 7 bases and J by 4 bases, with 20 bases between the two germline ends. CDR3 nucleotides: TGTGCCTCGGCCGGAGGCGGGACCCTGTACGAGCAGTACTTC. It is translated as CASAGGGTLYEQYF. The entire variable domain, with the rest obtained from reference TRBV30 and TRBJ2-7, is as follows: SQTIHQWPATLVQPVGSPLSLECTVEGTSNPNLYWYRQAAGRGLQLLFYSVGIGQISSEVPQNLSASRPQDRQFILSSKKLLLSDSGFYLCASAGGGTLYEQYFGPGTRLTVT.

The chain carries TRBV7-2 and TRBJ2-1, with TRBD1 as a possible D gene (6 bases). V gave up 4 bases and J gave up 10 bases, with 20 bases separating them. This CDR3 has 15 amino acids. Germline loops: CDR1 SGHTA, CDR2 FQGNSA. The CDR3 loop reads CASSSGQGTLREQFF. CDR3 coding DNA: TGTGCCAGCAGCTCGGGGCAAGGGACACTTCGGGAGCAGTTCTTC. Drawing the rest from reference TRBV7-2 and TRBJ2-1, the complete variable domain is GAGVSQSPSNKVTEKGKDVELRCDPISGHTALYWYRQSLGQGLEFLIYFQGNSAPDKSGLPSDRFSAERTGGSVSTLTIQRTQQEDSAVYLCASSSGQGTLREQFFGPGTRLTVL.